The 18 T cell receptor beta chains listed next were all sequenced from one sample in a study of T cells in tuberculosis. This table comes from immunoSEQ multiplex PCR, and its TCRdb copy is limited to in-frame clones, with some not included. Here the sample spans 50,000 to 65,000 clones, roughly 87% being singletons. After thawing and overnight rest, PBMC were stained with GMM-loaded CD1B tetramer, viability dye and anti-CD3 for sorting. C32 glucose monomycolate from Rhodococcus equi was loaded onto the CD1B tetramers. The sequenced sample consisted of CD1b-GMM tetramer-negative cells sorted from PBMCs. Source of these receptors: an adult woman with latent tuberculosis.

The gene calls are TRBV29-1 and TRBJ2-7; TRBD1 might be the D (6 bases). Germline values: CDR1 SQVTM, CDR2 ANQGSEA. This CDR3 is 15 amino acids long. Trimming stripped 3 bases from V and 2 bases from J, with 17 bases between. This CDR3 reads CSVDPDTGHTYEQYF. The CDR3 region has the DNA TGCAGCGTTGATCCGGACACGGGACACACCTACGAGCAGTACTTC.

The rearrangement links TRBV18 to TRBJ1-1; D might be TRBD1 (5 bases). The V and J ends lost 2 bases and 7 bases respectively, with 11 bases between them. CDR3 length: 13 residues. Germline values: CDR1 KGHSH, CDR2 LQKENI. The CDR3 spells CASSPSRQLEAFF. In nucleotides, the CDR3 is TGTGCCAGCTCACCATCTAGACAGCTTGAAGCTTTCTTT.

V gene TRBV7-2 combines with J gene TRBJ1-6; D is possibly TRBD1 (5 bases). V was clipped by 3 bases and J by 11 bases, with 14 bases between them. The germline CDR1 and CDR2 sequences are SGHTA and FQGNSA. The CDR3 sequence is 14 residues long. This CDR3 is CASSFKPGLPPLHF. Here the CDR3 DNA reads TGTGCCAGCAGCTTTAAACCGGGACTGCCACCCCTCCACTTT.

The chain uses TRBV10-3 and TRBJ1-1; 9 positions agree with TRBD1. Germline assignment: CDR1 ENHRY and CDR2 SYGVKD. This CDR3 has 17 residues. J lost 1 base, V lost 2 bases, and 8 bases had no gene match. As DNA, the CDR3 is TGTGCCATCAGTGAGCCCTCTTGGACAGGGGCGAACACTGAAGCTTTCTTT. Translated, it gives CAISEPSWTGANTEAFF.

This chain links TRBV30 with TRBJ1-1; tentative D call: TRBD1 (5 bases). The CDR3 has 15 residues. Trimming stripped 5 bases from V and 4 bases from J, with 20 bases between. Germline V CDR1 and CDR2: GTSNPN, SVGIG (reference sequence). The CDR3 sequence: CAWAHAGRLTTEAFF. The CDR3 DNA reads TGTGCCTGGGCGCATGCGGGACGGTTAACCACTGAAGCTTTCTTT.

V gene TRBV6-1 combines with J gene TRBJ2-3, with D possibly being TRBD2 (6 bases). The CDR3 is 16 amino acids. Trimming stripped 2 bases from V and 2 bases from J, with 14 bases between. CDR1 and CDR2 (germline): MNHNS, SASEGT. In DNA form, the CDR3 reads TGTGCCAGCAGTGAATATAGCGGTTTTAACACAGATACGCAGTATTTT. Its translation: CASSEYSGFNTDTQYF.

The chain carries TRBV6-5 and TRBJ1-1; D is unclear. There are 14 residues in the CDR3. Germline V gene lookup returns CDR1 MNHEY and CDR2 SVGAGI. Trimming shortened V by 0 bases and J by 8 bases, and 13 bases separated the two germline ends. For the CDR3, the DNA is TGTGCCAGCAGTTACTCGACTCGGAATGACGAAGCTTTCTTT. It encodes CASSYSTRNDEAFF.

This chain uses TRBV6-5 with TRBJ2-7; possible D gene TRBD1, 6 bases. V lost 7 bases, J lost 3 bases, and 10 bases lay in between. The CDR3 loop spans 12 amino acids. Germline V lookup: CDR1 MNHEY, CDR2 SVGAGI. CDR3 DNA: TGTGCCAGCACCCGACAGGTCTACGAGCAGTACTTC. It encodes CASTRQVYEQYF.

The CDR3 nucleotides are TGTGCCAGCAGCGTAGACACCACCTACGAGCAGTACTTC. Its protein product is CASSVDTTYEQYF. The chain joins TRBV9 to TRBJ2-7; D is undetermined. The ends were cut back, 0 bases at V and 2 bases at J, with 6 bases in the middle. Germline loops: CDR1 SGDLS, CDR2 YYNGEE. The CDR3 runs to 13 residues.

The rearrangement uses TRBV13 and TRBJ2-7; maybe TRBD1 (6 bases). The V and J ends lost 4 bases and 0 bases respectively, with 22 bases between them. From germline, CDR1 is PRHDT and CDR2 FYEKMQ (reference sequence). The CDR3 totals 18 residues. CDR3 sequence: CASSSTGTWGPSSYEQYF. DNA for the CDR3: TGTGCCAGCAGCTCAACCGGGACGTGGGGGCCGAGCTCCTACGAGCAGTACTTC. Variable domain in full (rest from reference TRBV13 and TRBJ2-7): AAGVIQSPRHLIKEKRETATLKCYPIPRHDTVYWYQQGPGQDPQFLISFYEKMQSDKGSIPDRFSAQQFSDYHSELNMSSLELGDSALYFCASSSTGTWGPSSYEQYFGPGTRLTVT.

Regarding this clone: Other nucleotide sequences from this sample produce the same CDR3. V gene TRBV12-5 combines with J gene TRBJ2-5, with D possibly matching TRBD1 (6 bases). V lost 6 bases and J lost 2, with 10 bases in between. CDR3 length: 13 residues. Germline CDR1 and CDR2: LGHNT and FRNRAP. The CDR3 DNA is TGTGCTAGTGGCAACGGACAGCAAGAGACCCAGTACTTC. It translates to CASGNGQQETQYF.

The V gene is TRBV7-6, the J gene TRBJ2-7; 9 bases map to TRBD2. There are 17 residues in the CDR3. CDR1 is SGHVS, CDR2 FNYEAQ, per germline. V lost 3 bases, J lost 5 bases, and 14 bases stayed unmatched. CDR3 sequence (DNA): TGTGCCAGCAGCTTGACTAGCGGCAATTCTACGGGGGACGAGCAGTACTTC. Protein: CASSLTSGNSTGDEQYF.

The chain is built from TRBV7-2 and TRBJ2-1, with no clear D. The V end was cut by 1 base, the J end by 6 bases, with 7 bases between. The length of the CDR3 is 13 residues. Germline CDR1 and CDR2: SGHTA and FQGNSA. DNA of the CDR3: TGTGCCAGCAGCTTAGATACAGTCAATGAGCAGTTCTTC. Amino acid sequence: CASSLDTVNEQFF.

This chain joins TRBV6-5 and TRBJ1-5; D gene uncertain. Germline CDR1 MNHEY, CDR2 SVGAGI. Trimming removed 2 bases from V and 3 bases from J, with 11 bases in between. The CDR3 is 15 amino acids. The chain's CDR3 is CASSYRDKDNQPQHF. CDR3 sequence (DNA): TGTGCCAGCAGTTACCGAGACAAAGACAATCAGCCCCAGCATTTT.

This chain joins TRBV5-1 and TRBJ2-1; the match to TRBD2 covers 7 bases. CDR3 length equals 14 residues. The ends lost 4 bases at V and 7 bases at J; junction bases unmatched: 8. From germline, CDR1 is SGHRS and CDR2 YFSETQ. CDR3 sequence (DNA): TGCGCCAGCAGCCCCTCTAGCGGTGGTAATGAGCAGTTCTTC. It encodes CASSPSSGGNEQFF.

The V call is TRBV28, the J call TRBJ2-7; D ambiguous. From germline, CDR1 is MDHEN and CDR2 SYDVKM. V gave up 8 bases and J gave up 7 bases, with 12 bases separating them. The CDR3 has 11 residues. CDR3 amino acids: CASQRFGEQYF. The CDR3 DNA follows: TGTGCCAGCCAGAGGTTCGGAGAGCAGTACTTC. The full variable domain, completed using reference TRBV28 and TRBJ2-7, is DVKVTQSSRYLVKRTGEKVFLECVQDMDHENMFWYRQDPGLGLRLIYFSYDVKMKEKGDIPEGYSVSREKKERFSLILESASTNQTSMYLCASQRFGEQYFGPGTRLTVT.

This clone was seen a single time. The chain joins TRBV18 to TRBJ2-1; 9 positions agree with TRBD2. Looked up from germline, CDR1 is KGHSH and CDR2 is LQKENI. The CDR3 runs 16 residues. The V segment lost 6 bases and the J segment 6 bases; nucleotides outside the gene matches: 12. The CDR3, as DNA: TGTGCCAGCTCCAAAGCGGGAGGCATGTTGGGCAATGAGCAGTTCTTC. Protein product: CASSKAGGMLGNEQFF.

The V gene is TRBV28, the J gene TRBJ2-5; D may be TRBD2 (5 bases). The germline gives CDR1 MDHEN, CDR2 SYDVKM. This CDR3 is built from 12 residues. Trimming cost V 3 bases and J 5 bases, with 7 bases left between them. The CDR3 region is CASSLLAETQYF. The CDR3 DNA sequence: TGTGCCAGCAGTTTGCTAGCTGAGACCCAGTACTTC.